This paragraph covers one TCR beta chain sequence. Antigen specificity is unknown. These data belong to a study of beta chain features in type 1 diabetes. About the study: In age, gender and cell yields, patients were similar to healthy donors. All samples yielded roughly 110 million examined sorted cells.

Every participating donor gave one draw, a heparinised blood sample averaging approximately 110 mL. CDR1 and CDR2 from the germline V gene are MNHEY and SMNVEV (reference sequence). CDR3 size: 14 residues. The ends lost 0 bases at V and 6 bases at J; junction bases unmatched: 3. Sequencing targeted expressed TCRB transcripts, as all isolated RNA had been reverse transcribed. Clones were read by immunoSEQ multiplex PCR, and TCRdb kept only the in-frame ones, dropping some. The sample includes some 270,000 clones, about 7.8% of them seen just once. Study findings and constraints: Among patients, naive, central memory and Treg TCRB repertoires appeared more similar than among healthy donors.

The rearrangement uses TRBV27 and TRBJ2-5; 8 nucleotides align to TRBD1. The sequence came from a woman between 18 and 29 years old in good health. The sample consisted of central memory CD4+ T cells from blood. The CDR3 sequence: CASSLSDRAKTQYF. CDR3 coding DNA: TGTGCCAGCAGTTTATCGGACAGGGCGAAGACCCAGTACTTC.